This T cell receptor beta chain was found in a study of T-cell memory formation after mild COVID-19. Whole-study context: TCR clustering was largely donor specific.

One entry per CDR3 protein results from TCRdb running MiXCR on the 5' RACE reads. The sample holds 50,000 or so distinct CDR3 sequences, around 30% seen once. Overall study results and limits: There were some responding clones in pre-infection memory, which suggested that cross-reactive memory had joined. CD4+ contracting clones were found mainly in CM and EM, and CD8+ ones in EMRA.

Points on this clonotype: The antigen remains undetermined.

Germline V CDR1 and CDR2: LNHDA, SQIVND (reference sequence). The CDR3 spans 12 residues. Trimming took 8 bases from V and 8 from J, leaving 13 bases between them. The genes are TRBV19 and TRBJ2-1; no firm D call. This sequence was found in a young man who had mild COVID-19 (a few samples of this study predate the infection). Cell type and time point are not known. The source material was PBMCs or a T cell subset sorted from them (not recorded which). CDR3 sequence: CASRSPRDEQFF. CDR3 nucleotide sequence: TGTGCCAGTCGGTCCCCCAGAGATGAGCAGTTCTTC.